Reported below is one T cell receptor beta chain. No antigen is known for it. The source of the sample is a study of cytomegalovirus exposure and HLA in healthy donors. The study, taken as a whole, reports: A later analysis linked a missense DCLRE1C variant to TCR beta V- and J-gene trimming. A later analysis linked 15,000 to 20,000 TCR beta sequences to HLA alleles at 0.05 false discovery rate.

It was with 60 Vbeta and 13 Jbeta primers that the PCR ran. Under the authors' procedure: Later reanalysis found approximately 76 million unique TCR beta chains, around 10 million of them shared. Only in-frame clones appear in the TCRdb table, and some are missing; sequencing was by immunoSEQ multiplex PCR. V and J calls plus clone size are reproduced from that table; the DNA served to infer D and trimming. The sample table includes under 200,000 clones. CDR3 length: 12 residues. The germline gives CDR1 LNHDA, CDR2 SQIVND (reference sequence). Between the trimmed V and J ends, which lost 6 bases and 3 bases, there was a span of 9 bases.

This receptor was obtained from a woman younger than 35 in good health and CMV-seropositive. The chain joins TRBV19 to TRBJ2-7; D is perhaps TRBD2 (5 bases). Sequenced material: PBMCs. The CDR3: CASSGDRYEQYF. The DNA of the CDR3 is TGTGCCAGTAGCGGGGATCGCTACGAGCAGTACTTC.